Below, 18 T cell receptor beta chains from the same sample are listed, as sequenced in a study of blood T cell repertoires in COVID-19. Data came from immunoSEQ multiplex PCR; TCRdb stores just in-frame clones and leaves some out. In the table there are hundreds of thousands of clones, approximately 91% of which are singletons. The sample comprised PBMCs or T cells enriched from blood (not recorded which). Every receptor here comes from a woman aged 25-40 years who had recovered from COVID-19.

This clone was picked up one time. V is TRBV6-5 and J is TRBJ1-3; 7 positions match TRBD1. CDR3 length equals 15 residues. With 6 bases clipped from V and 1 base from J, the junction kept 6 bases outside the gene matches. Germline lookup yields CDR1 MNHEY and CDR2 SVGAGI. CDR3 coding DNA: TGTGCCAGCAGACGACAGGGCAGGTCTGGAAACACCATATATTTT. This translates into CASRRQGRSGNTIYF.

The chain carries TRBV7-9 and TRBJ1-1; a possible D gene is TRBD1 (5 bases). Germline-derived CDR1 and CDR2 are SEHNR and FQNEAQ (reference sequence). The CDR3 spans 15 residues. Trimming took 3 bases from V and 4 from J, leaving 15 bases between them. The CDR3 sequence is CASSLGQDRSTEAFF. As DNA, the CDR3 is TGTGCCAGCAGCTTGGGGCAGGATCGGAGCACTGAAGCTTTCTTT.

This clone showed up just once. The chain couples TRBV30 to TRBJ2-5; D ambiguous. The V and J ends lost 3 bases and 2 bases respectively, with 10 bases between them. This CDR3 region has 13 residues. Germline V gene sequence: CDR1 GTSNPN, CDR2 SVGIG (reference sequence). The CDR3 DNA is TGTGCCTGGAGGTGGCCCCCTCAAGAGACCCAGTACTTC. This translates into CAWRWPPQETQYF.

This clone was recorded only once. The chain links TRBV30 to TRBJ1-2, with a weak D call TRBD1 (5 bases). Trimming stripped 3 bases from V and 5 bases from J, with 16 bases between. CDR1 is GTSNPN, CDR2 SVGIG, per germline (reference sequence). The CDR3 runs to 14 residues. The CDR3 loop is CAWRLEGRFYGYTF. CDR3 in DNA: TGTGCCTGGAGGTTGGAGGGACGCTTTTATGGCTACACCTTC.

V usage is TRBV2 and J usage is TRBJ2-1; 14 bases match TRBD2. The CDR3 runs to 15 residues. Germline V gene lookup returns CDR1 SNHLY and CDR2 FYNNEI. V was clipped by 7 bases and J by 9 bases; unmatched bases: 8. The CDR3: CASKLGLAGEGEQFF. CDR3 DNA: TGTGCCAGCAAATTGGGACTAGCGGGAGAGGGTGAGCAGTTCTTC.

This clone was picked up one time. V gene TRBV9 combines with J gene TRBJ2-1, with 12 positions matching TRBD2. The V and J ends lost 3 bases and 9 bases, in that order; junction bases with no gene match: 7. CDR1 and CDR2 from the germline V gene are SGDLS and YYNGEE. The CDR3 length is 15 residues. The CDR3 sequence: CASSASGGESVEQFF. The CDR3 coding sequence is TGTGCCAGCAGCGCTAGCGGGGGGGAGTCGGTTGAGCAGTTCTTC. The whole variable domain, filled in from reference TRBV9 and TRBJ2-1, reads DSGVTQTPKHLITATGQRVTLRCSPRSGDLSVYWYQQSLDQGLQFLIQYYNGEERAKGNILERFSAQQFPDLHSELNLSSLELGDSALYFCASSASGGESVEQFFGPGTRLTVL.

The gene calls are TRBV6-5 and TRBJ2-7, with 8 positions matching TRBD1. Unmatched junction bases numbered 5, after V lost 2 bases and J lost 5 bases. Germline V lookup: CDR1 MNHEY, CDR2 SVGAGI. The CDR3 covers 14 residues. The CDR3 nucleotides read TGTGCCAGCAGTTACACCAGGGGGCCCCACGAGCAGTACTTC. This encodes CASSYTRGPHEQYF.

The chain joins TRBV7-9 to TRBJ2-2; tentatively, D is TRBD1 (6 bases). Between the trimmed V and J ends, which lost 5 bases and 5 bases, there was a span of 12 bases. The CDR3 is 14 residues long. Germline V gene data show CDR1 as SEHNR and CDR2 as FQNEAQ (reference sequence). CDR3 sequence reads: CASSHIQGTGELFF. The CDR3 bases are TGTGCCAGCAGCCATATACAGGGTACCGGGGAGCTGTTTTTT.

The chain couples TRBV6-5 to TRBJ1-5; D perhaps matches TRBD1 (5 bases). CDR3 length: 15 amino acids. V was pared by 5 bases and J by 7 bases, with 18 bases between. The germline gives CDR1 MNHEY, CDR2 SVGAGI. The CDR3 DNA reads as TGTGCCAGCAGTCCGGGGAGGACCGGGGGGCAGCCCCAGCATTTT. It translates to CASSPGRTGGQPQHF.

The CDR3, as DNA: TGTGCCAGCTCGCTAAAATCCGGGACAGGGGGCGTCGTTCCCTACGAGCAGTACTTC. This encodes CASSLKSGTGGVVPYEQYF. The J gene is TRBJ2-7, the V gene TRBV18; TRBD1 matches 12 bases. The CDR3 extends over 19 amino acids. The V gene end was trimmed by 6 bases and the J gene end by 2 bases; junction bases not matched to a gene: 17. The V gene's germline CDR1 is KGHSH and CDR2 LQKENI.

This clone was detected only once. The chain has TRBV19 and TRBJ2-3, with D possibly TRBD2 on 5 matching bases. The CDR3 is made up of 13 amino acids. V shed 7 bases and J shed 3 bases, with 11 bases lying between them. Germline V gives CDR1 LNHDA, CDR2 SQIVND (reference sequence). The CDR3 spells CASNHGGTDTQYF. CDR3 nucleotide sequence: TGTGCCAGTAATCACGGAGGAACAGATACGCAGTATTTT.

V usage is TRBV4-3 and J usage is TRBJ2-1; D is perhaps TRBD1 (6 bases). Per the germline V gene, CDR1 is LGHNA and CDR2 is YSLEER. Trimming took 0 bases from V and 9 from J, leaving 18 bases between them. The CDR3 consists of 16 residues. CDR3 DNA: TGCGCCAGCAGCCAAGATTTAACAGGGAGTGATGGTGAGCAGTTCTTC. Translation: CASSQDLTGSDGEQFF.

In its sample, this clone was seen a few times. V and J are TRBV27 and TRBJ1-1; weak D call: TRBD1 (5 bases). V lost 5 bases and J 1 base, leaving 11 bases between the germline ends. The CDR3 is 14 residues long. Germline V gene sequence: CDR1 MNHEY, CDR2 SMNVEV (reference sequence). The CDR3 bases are TGTGCCAGCAGTCTCCGGACACGGAACACTGAAGCTTTCTTT. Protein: CASSLRTRNTEAFF.

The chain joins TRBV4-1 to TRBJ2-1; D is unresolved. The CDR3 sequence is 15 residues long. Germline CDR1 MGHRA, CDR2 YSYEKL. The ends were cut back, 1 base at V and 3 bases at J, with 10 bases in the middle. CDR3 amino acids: CASSQGQSLYNEQFF. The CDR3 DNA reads TGCGCCAGCAGCCAAGGGCAGTCTCTCTACAATGAGCAGTTCTTC.

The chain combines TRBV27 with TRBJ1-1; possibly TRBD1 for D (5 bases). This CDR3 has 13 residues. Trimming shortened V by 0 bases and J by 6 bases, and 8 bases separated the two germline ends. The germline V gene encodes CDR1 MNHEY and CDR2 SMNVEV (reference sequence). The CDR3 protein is CASSLSATAEAFF. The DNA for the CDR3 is TGTGCCAGCAGTTTATCGGCGACAGCTGAAGCTTTCTTT.

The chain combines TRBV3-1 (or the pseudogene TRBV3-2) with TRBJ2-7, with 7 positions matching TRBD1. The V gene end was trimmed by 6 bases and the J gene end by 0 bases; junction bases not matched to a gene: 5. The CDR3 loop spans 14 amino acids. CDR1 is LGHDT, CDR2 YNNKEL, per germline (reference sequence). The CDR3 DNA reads TGTGCCAGCAGGGAAGGGGGCGGCTCCTACGAGCAGTACTTC. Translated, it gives CASREGGGSYEQYF.

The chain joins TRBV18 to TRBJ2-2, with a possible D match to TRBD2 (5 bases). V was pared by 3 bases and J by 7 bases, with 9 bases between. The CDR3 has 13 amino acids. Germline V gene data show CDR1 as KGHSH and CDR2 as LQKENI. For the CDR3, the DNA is TGTGCCAGCTCACCCGTACGGGGCGGGGAGCTGTTTTTT. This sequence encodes CASSPVRGGELFF.

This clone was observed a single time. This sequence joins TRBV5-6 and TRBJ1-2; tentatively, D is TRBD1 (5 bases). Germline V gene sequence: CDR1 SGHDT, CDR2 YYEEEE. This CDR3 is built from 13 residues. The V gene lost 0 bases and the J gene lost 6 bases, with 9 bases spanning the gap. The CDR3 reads CASSLAGTDGYTF. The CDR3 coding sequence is TGTGCCAGCAGCTTGGCCGGGACTGATGGCTACACCTTC. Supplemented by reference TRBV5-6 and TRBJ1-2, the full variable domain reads DAGVTQSPTHLIKTRGQQVTLRCSPKSGHDTVSWYQQALGQGPQFIFQYYEEEERQRGNFPDRFSGHQFPNYSSELNVNALLLGDSALYLCASSLAGTDGYTFGSGTRLTVV.